This TCR beta chain was identified in a study of cytomegalovirus exposure and HLA in healthy donors. About the study: The 100 million to 140 million unique TCR beta sequences, from roughly 170 million T cells, were found by an earlier analysis.

Regarding this clone: The antigen is undetermined.

60 Vbeta and 13 Jbeta primers were used in PCR. Sequencing was performed with immunoSEQ multiplex PCR; in TCRdb, only in-frame clones are kept and a portion is missing. Counted here are around 70,000 clones, approximately 72% occurring once; the ten biggest clones make up around 9.3%. This CDR3 has 13 residues. Between the trimmed V and J ends, which lost 3 bases and 0 bases, there was a span of 8 bases. Looked up from germline, CDR1 is GTSNPN and CDR2 is SVGIG (reference sequence). General study results and limits: Across donors, most TCRs were seen rarely, yet some public ones were widespread. CMV antigen specificity of a few CMV-associated chains was confirmed in vitro. Cytomegalovirus status was reportedly diagnosed by the classifier with high specificity and sensitivity.

The V gene is TRBV30, the J gene TRBJ1-1; no clear D gene. Sequenced input: PBMCs. This receptor was identified in a woman aged 40 to 50 in good health and CMV-seropositive. In DNA form, the CDR3 reads TGTGCCTGGAGCTACGGGGTGAACACTGAAGCTTTCTTT. Its translation is CAWSYGVNTEAFF.